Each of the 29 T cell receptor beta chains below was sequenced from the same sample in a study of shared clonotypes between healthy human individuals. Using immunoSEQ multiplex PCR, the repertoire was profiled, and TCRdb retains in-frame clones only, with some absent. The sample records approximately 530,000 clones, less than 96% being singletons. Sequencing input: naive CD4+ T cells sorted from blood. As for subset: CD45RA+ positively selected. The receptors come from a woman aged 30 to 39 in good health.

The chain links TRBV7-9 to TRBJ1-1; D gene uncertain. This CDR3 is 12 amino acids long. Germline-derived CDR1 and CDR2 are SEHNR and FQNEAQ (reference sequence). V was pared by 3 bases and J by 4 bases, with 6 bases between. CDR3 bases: TGTGCCAGCAGCTTCGGCTCCACTGAAGCTTTCTTT. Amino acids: CASSFGSTEAFF.

The CDR3 DNA follows: TGTGCCAGCACCTCAGCGGGAGGATCCTACAATGAGCAGTTCTTC. This gives the protein CASTSAGGSYNEQFF. The gene calls are TRBV7-9 and TRBJ2-1; 9 positions agree with TRBD2. V lost 7 bases and J lost 1; bases outside the gene matches: 5. Germline CDR1 reads SEHNR; CDR2 reads FQNEAQ (reference sequence). CDR3 size: 15 residues.

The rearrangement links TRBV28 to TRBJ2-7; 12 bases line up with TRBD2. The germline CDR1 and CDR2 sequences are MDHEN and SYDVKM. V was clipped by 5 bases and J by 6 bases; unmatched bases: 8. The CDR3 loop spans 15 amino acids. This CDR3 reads CASSRRLAGAFEQYF. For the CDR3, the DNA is TGTGCCAGCAGTCGCAGACTAGCGGGAGCTTTCGAGCAGTACTTC.

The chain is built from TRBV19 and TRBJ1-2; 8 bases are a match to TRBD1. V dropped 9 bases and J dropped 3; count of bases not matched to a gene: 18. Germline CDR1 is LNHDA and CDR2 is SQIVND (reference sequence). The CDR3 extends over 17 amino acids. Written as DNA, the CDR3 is TGTGCCAGACCCCATCTTAAGAGGGCAGGGGGCGACTATGGCTACACCTTC. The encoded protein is CARPHLKRAGGDYGYTF.

The CDR3 DNA sequence: TGTGCCAGCAGCCCCGAGGGGGCTGGTGAAAAACTGTTTTTT. As protein: CASSPEGAGEKLFF. The chain is built from TRBV7-8 and TRBJ1-4, with 7 bases identical to TRBD1. The V gene end was trimmed by 5 bases and the J gene end by 7 bases; junction bases not matched to a gene: 7. CDR3 length: 14 amino acids. The germline CDR1 and CDR2 sequences are SGHVS and FQNEAQ.

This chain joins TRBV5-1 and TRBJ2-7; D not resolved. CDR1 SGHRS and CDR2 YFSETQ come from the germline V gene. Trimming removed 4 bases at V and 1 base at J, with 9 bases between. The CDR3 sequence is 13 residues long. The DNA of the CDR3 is TGCGCCAGCAGCCCGGACGTATCCTACGAGCAGTACTTC. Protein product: CASSPDVSYEQYF.

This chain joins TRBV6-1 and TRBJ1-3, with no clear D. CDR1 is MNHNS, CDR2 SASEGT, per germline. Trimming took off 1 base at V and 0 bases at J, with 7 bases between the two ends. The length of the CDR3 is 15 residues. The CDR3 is CASSEVNNSGNTIYF. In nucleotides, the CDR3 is TGTGCCAGCAGTGAAGTCAATAACTCTGGAAACACCATATATTTT.

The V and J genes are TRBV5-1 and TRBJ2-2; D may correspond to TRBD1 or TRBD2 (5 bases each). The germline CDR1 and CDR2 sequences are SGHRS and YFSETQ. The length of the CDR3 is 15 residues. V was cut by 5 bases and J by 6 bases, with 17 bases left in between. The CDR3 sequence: CASSWGIHIPGELFF. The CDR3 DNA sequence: TGCGCCAGCAGTTGGGGGATACACATACCCGGGGAGCTGTTTTTT.

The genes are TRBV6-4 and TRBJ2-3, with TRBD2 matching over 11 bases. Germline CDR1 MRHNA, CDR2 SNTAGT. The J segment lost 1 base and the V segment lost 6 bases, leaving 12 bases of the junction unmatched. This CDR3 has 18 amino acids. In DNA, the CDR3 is TGTGCCAGCAGCGAACTAGCGGGAGTGCCGTTGGGCACAGATACGCAGTATTTT. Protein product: CASSELAGVPLGTDTQYF.

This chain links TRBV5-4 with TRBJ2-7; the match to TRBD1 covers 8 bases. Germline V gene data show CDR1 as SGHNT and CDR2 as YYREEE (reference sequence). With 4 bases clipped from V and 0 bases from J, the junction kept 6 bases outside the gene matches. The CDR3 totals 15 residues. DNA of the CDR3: TGTGCCAGCAGCCGTACAGGGGGTTCCTCCTACGAGCAGTACTTC. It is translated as CASSRTGGSSYEQYF.

The CDR3 coding sequence is TGTGCCAGCAGCTGGAAGAGGGCGGTCACTGAAGCTTTCTTT. It yields the protein CASSWKRAVTEAFF. V is TRBV11-3 and J is TRBJ1-1; D call uncertain. CDR1 is SGHNT, CDR2 YENEEA, per germline. The germline V and J ends were trimmed by 4 bases and 4 bases, with 13 bases remaining between them. The CDR3 covers 14 residues.

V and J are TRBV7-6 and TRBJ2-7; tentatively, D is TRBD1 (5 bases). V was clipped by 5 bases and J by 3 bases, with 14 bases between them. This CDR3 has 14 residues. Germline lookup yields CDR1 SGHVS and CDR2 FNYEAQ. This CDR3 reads CASSLRIDSYEQYF. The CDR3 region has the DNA TGTGCCAGCAGCCTGCGAATCGACAGCTACGAGCAGTACTTC.

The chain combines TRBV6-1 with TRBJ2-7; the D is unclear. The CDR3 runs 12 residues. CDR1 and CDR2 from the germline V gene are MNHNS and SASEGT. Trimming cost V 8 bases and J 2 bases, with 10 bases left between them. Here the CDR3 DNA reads TGTGCCAGCTGTTTAGATACCTACGAGCAGTACTTC. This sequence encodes CASCLDTYEQYF.

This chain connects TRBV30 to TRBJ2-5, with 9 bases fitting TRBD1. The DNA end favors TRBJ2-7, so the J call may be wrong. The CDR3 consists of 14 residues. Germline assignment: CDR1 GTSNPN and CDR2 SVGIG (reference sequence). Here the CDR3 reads CAWSLGTGRYEQYF. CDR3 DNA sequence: TGTGCCTGGAGTCTTGGGACAGGGCGATACGAGCAGTACTTC.

The CDR3 nucleotides read TGTGCCAGCAGGACATACAGGAGCTCTAGCTCCTACGAGCAGTACTTC. Translating gives CASRTYRSSSSYEQYF. The rearrangement uses TRBV11-2 and TRBJ2-7; possible D gene TRBD1, 5 bases. Deletions cut 6 bases from V and 0 bases from J, with 18 bases between. The germline V gene has CDR1 SGHAT and CDR2 FQNNGV. CDR3 length: 16 residues.

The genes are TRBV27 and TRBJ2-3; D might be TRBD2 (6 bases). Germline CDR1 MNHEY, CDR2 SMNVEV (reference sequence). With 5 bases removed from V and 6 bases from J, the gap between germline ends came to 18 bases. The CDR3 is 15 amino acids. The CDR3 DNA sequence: TGTGCCAGCAGTCCACTAGCCGTAAGTTGGGATACGCAGTATTTT. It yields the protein CASSPLAVSWDTQYF.

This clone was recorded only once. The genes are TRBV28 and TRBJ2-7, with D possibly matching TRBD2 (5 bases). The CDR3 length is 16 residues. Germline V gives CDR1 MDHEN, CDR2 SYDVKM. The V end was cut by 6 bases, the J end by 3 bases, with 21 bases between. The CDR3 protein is CASSLLGRTVRYEQYF. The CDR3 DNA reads TGTGCCAGCAGCCTGCTCGGTCGGACTGTACGCTACGAGCAGTACTTC.

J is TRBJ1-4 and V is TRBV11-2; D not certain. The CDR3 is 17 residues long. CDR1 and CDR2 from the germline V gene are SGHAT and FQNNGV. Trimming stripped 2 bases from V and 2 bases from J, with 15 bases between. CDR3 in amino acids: CASSLKRAPLTNEKLFF. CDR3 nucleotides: TGTGCCAGCAGCTTAAAGCGGGCGCCGTTGACTAATGAAAAACTGTTTTTT.

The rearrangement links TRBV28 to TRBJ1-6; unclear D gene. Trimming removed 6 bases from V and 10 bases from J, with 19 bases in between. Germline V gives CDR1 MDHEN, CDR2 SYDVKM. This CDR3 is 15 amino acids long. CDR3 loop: CASRDWMGEVSPLHF. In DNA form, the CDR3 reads TGTGCCAGCAGAGATTGGATGGGAGAGGTCTCACCCCTCCACTTT.

This CDR3 is CASSLVTGQGGEKLFF. The DNA for the CDR3 is TGTGCCAGCAGCTTGGTTACAGGACAGGGAGGTGAAAAACTGTTTTTT. The V gene is TRBV5-6, the J gene TRBJ1-4, with 8 nucleotides matching TRBD1. V shed 0 bases and J 7 bases; nucleotides not matched to a gene: 8. The CDR3 has 16 residues. Per germline, CDR1 SGHDT and CDR2 YYEEEE.

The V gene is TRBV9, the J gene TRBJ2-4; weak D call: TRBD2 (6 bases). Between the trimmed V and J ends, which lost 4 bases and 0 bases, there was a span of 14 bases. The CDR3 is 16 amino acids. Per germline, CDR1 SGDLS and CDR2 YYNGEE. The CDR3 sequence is CASSPVAELAKNIQYF. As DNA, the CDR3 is TGTGCCAGCAGCCCCGTAGCGGAGTTAGCCAAAAACATTCAGTACTTC.

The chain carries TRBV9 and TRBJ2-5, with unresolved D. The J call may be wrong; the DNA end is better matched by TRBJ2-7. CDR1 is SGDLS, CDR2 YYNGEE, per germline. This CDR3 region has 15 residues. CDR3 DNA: TGTGCCAGCAGCGTAGGCGGCCTTAGCTCCTACGAGCAGTACTTC. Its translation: CASSVGGLSSYEQYF.

The CDR3 region has the DNA TGTGCCAGCATCAGATCGGTCGGGGGGCGCTTCCACGAGCAGTACTTC. Translation: CASIRSVGGRFHEQYF. V is TRBV28 and J is TRBJ2-7, with a tentative D call TRBD2 (7 bases). The CDR3 is made up of 16 amino acids. With 7 bases removed from V and 5 bases from J, the gap between germline ends came to 24 bases. Looked up from germline, CDR1 is MDHEN and CDR2 is SYDVKM.

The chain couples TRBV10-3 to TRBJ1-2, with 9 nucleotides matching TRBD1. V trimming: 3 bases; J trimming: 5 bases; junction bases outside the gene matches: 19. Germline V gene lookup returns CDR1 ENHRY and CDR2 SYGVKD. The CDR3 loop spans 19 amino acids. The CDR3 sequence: CAISDGEGQGINGVYGYTF. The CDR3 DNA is TGTGCCATCAGTGATGGAGAAGGACAGGGGATAAATGGGGTGTATGGCTACACCTTC.

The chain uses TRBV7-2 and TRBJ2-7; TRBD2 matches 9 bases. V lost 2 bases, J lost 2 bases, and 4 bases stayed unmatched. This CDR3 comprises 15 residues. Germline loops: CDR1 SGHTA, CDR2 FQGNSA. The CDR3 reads CASSLNAGGAYEQYF. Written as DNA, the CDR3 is TGTGCCAGCAGCTTAAATGCGGGAGGGGCCTACGAGCAGTACTTC.

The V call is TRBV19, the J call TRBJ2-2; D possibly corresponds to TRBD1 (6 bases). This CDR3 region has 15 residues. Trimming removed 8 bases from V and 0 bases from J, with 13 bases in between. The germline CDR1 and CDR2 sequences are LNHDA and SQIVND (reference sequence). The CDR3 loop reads CASENRAANTGELFF. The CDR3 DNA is TGTGCCAGTGAAAACAGGGCGGCGAACACCGGGGAGCTGTTTTTT.

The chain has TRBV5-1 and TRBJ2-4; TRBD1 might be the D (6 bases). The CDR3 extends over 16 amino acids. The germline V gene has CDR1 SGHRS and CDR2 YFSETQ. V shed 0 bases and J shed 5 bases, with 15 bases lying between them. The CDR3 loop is CASSLGLRGKENIQYF. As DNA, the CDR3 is TGCGCCAGCAGCTTGGGGCTGAGGGGGAAAGAAAACATTCAGTACTTC.

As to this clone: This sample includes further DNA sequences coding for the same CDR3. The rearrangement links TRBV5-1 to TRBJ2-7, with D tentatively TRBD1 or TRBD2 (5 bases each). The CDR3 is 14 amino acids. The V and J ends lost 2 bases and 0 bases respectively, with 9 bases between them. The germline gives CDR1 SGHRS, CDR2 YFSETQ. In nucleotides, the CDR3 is TGCGCCAGCAGCTTTAGTGGGGGCTCCTACGAGCAGTACTTC. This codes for CASSFSGGSYEQYF.

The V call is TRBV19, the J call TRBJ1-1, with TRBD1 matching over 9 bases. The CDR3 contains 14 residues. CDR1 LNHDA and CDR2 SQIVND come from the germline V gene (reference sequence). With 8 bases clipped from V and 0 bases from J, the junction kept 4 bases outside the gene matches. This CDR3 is CASGTGPMNTEAFF. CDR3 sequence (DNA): TGTGCCAGTGGGACAGGGCCCATGAACACTGAAGCTTTCTTT.